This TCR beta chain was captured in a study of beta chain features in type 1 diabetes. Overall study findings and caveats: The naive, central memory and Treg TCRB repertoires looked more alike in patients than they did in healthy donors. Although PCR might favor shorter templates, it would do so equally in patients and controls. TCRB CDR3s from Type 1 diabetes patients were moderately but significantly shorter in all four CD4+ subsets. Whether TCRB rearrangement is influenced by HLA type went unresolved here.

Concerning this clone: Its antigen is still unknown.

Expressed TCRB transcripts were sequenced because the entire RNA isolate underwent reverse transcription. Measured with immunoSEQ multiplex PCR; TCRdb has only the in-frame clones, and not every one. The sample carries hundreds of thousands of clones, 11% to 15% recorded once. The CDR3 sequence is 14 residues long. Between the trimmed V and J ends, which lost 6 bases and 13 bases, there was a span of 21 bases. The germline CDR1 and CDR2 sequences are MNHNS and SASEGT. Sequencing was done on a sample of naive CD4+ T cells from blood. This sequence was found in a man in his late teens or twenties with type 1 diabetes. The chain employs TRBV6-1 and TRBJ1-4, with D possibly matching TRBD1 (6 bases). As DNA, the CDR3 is TGTGCCAGCAGCGACACAGGGATGGGGAATCGACTGTTTTTT. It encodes CASSDTGMGNRLFF.